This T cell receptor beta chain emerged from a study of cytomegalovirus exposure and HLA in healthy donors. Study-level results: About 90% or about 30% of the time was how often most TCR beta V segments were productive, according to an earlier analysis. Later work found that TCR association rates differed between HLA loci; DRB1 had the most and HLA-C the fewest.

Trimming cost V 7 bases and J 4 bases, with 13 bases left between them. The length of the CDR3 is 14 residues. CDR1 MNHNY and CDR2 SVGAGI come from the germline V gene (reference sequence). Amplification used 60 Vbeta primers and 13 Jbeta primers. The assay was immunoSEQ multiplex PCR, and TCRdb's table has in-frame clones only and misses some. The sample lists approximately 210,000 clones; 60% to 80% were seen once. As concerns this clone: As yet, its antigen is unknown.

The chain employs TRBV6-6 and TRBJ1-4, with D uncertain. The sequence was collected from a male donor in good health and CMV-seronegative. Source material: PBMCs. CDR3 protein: CASNTRGVNEKLFF. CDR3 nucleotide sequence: TGTGCCAGCAATACACGCGGAGTTAATGAAAAACTGTTTTTT.